The text below deals with one TCR beta chain. This clonotype was detected many times. Its antigen target is currently unknown. It has no much larger one-base neighbor in the sample; base qualities were not kept. Instrument on record: Illumina HiSeq 1500. The raw public data were reprocessed by TCRdb itself: fastp quality trimming at Q25, MiXCR clonotype calling, in-frame beta chains only. Every distinct CDR3 protein forms one entry, paired with its most common genes and DNA. The sample yields tens of thousands of distinct CDR3 sequences; about a fifth were counted once. The ten top clones hold 53% of the sample. The data were obtained in a study of T cell repertoires in cytomegalovirus infection (dated by TCRdb to the late 2010s). Turning to the overall study: Peptide stimulations targeted recently identified HLA-C-restricted CMV epitopes, whose presentation resists viral immunomodulation, together with well-studied HLA-B-restricted epitopes. The HLA type of each donor mattered for the analysis, because public TCR beta signatures pointed to carriage of CMV infection along with the matching HLA type. General conclusions and limits of the study: In both this cohort and an independent cohort of 352 donors, the cumulative frequency of public TCR beta family members distinguished carriers of CMV infection plus the relevant HLA type. In the ex vivo response, HLA-C-restricted CMV-specific TCR beta clonotypes were dominant, and in two of eight donors the single most frequent clonotype came from this HLA-C-restricted group.

The CDR3 numbers 14 residues from cysteine through phenylalanine. Only CDR3 DNA remains: 42 bases, in frame from the first base. The junction carries 12 bases between V and J, which are trimmed by 3 bases and 3 bases respectively. CDR1 SGHVS and CDR2 FNYEAQ are derived from the germline V gene. Interpreted using the paper, the treatment or condition label stands for: in vitro stimulation with specific CMV peptide epitopes to enrich CMV-specific T cells. This specimen consisted of CD8+ T cells from cultured PBMCs, obtained from culture after CMV antigen stimulation. The receptor's source is a human donor in good health (CMV status not recorded). Some clones in this sample may be carry-over from other donors' samples. Rearrangement joined TRBV7-6 to TRBJ2-7; TRBD2 might be the D gene, on 6 matching bases. The CDR3 protein is CASSLGLDFYEQYF. The bases read TGTGCCAGCAGCTTGGGACTCGATTTCTACGAGCAGTACTTC.